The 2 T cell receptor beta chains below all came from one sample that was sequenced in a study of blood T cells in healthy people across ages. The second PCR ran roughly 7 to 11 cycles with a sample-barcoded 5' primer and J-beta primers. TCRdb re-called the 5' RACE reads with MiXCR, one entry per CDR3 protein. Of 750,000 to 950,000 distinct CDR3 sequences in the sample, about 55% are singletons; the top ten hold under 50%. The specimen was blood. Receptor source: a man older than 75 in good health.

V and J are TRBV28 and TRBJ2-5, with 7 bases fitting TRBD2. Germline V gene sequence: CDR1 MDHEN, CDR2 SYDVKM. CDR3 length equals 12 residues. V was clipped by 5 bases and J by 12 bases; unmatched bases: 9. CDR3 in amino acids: CASSTRTRGKYF. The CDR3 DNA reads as TGTGCCAGCAGTACCCGGACTAGGGGAAAGTACTTC.

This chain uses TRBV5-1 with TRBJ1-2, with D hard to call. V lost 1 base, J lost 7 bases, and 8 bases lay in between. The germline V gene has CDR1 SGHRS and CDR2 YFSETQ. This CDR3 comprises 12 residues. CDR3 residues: CASSLSLGGYTF. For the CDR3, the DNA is TGCGCCAGCAGCTTGTCCTTGGGTGGCTACACCTTC.